Here is one T cell receptor (beta chain) with its context. Its antigen is still unknown. The data were taken from a study of T-cell memory formation after mild COVID-19. TCRalpha and TCRbeta libraries used 5'RACE with constant-segment primers and UMIs. Each CDR3 protein is one row after TCRdb ran MiXCR on the 5' RACE reads. Of hundreds of thousands of distinct CDR3 sequences in the sample, approximately 15% were seen once. The CDR3 runs to 16 residues. CDR1 and CDR2 from the germline V gene are LNHNV and YYDKDF (reference sequence). The V segment lost 2 bases and the J segment 2 bases; nucleotides outside the gene matches: 7. Broader study findings: Balance between CD4 and CD8 was seen in clones contracting day 15 to 85, and a CD4+ lean was seen in later expanders. Some responding clones appeared in pre-infection memory, suggesting cross-reactive memory joined.

The chain uses TRBV15 and TRBJ1-2; 8 bases agree with TRBD1. This clonotype was obtained from an adult woman who had mild COVID-19 (a few samples of this study predate the infection). Cell type and time point are not known. The sequencing sample was made of PBMCs or a T cell subset sorted from them (not recorded which). The CDR3 DNA reads TGTGCCACCAGCAGACCGACAGGGGCGAGAAACTATGGCTACACCTTC. This codes for CATSRPTGARNYGYTF.